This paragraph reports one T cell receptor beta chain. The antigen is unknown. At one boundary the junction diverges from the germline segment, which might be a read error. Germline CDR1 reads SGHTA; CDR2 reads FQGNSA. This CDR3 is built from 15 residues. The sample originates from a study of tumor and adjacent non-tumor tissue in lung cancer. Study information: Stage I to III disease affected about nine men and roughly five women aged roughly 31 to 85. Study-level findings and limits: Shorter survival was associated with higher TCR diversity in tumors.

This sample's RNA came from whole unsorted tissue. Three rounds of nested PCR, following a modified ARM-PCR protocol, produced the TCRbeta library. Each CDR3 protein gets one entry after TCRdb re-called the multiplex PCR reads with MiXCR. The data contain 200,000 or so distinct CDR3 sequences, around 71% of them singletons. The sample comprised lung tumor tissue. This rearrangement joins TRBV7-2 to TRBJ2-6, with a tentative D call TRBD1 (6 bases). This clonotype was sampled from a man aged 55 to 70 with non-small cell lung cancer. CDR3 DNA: TGTGCCAGCAGCCCGGACAGCTCTGGGGCCAACGTCCTGTCTTTC. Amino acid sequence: CASSPDSSGANVLSF.